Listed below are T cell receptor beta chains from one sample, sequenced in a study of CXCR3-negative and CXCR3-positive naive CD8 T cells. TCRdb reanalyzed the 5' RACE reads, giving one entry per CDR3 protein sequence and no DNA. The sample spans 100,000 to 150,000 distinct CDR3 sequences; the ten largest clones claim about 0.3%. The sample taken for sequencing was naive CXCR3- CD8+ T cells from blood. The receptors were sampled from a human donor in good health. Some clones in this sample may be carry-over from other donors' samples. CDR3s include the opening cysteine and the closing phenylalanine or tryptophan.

CDR3aa: CASSQENGGGETQYF; j_gene: TRBJ2-5; v_gene: TRBV14
CDR3aa: CASEGLGYGYTF; j_gene: TRBJ1-2; v_gene: TRBV12-3/TRBV12-4
CDR3aa: CASSGGGEAGANVLTF; j_gene: TRBJ2-6; v_gene: TRBV25-1
CDR3aa: CASSLATGPETQYF; j_gene: TRBJ2-5; v_gene: TRBV7-8
CDR3aa: CASSDSGNSYNEQFF; j_gene: TRBJ2-1; v_gene: TRBV28
CDR3aa: CASSSAVATEAFF; j_gene: TRBJ1-1; v_gene: TRBV2
CDR3aa: CASSQDVNSGGTYEQYF; j_gene: TRBJ2-7; v_gene: TRBV14
CDR3aa: CASSPLAESSYEQYF; j_gene: TRBJ2-7; v_gene: TRBV5-8
CDR3aa: CASSLEVGRVYEQYF; j_gene: TRBJ2-7; v_gene: TRBV12-3/TRBV12-4
CDR3aa: CASSQGGIAGLNEQFF; j_gene: TRBJ2-1; v_gene: TRBV3-1
CDR3aa: CASSFDPLLGGTQYF; j_gene: TRBJ2-5; v_gene: TRBV5-6
CDR3aa: CAISESGMNTEAFF; j_gene: TRBJ1-1; v_gene: TRBV10-3
CDR3aa: CSATVINYGYTF; j_gene: TRBJ1-2; v_gene: TRBV20-1
CDR3aa: CASTSGDTYNEQFF; j_gene: TRBJ2-1; v_gene: TRBV9
CDR3aa: CASSSNPRDRGVTEAFF; j_gene: TRBJ1-1; v_gene: TRBV18
CDR3aa: CSARGTSLEQYF; j_gene: TRBJ2-7; v_gene: TRBV20-1
CDR3aa: CASSPTGGAYNEQFF; j_gene: TRBJ2-1; v_gene: TRBV5-1
CDR3aa: CASSPRDSLVVELFF; j_gene: TRBJ1-4; v_gene: TRBV18
CDR3aa: CASSPPDSTDTQYF; j_gene: TRBJ2-3; v_gene: TRBV12-3/TRBV12-4
CDR3aa: CSVSGLGLSGNTIYF; j_gene: TRBJ1-3; v_gene: TRBV29-1
CDR3aa: CASISEARQGGCEQYF; j_gene: TRBJ2-7; v_gene: TRBV7-9
CDR3aa: CASSLSGTTTGSNEQFF; j_gene: TRBJ2-1; v_gene: TRBV7-9
CDR3aa: CASSLDSDSYNEQFF; j_gene: TRBJ2-1; v_gene: TRBV11-2
CDR3aa: CASSDPWDVNEKLFF; j_gene: TRBJ1-4; v_gene: TRBV7-2
CDR3aa: CASSRGTGENTEAFF; j_gene: TRBJ1-1; v_gene: TRBV7-9
CDR3aa: CASTPGSGFYEQYF; j_gene: TRBJ2-7; v_gene: TRBV6-5
CDR3aa: CASSFGTAYGYTF; j_gene: TRBJ1-2; v_gene: TRBV27